This TCR beta chain is from a study of cytomegalovirus exposure and HLA in healthy donors. Study-wide results and caveats: Earlier analysis yielded a pattern in which most TCR beta V segments were productive about 90% or about 30% of the time.

The primer mix had 60 Vbeta and 13 Jbeta primers. Sequenced by immunoSEQ multiplex PCR; TCRdb stores in-frame clones only, minus some. The data show roughly 130,000 clones, 65% to 75% seen once. Points on this clone: No antigen is known for it.

Material for sequencing was PBMCs. This sequence was found in a man aged 35 to 55 in good health and CMV-seropositive.

CDR3 residues: CATLREFKWTDTQYF. CDR3 DNA: TGTGCCACCTTGAGAGAGTTTAAGTGGACAGATACGCAGTATTTT. V usage is TRBV6-1 and J usage is TRBJ2-3; D unclear. V was cut by 10 bases and J by 3 bases, with 20 bases left in between. The germline gives CDR1 MNHNS, CDR2 SASEGT. This CDR3 spans 15 amino acids.